A selection of T cell receptor beta chains follows, all from one sample in a study of cytomegalovirus exposure and HLA in healthy donors. TCRdb's table, derived via immunoSEQ multiplex PCR, lists solely in-frame clones and lacks some. The sample holds around 78,000 clones, 60% to 85% seen once. Sequencing used PBMCs. All receptors come from a male donor in good health and CMV-seronegative. Each CDR3 is given with its conserved first and last residue. The D gene is left open where the match is weak. Expanded clones are given a class, and other clones once, few, many or no size at all.

j_gene: TRBJ1-5; abundance: -; d_gene: -; v_gene: TRBV29-1; CDR3nt: TGCAGCGTGAACCGGACAGACTATCATCAGCCCCAGCATTTT; CDR3aa: CSVNRTDYHQPQHF
j_gene: TRBJ2-3; abundance: -; d_gene: -; v_gene: TRBV9; CDR3nt: TGTGCCAGCAGCGAAGGACCGGGAGCAGATACGCAGTATTTT; CDR3aa: CASSEGPGADTQYF
j_gene: TRBJ2-2; abundance: -; d_gene: -; v_gene: TRBV19; CDR3nt: TGTGCCAGTATATACAGGGCTGACACCGGGGAGCTGTTTTTT; CDR3aa: CASIYRADTGELFF
j_gene: TRBJ1-3; abundance: -; d_gene: -; v_gene: TRBV14; CDR3nt: TGTGCCAGCAGCCAAGATTTTTCCGTTGGAAACACCATATATTTT; CDR3aa: CASSQDFSVGNTIYF
j_gene: TRBJ1-2; abundance: -; d_gene: TRBD1; v_gene: TRBV5-6; CDR3nt: TGTGCCAGCATTGACAGGGGTTTATATGGCTACACCTTC; CDR3aa: CASIDRGLYGYTF
j_gene: TRBJ2-7; abundance: -; d_gene: -; v_gene: TRBV6-5; CDR3nt: TGTGCCAGCAGTTACTCTGGGGGGGCCGGTTACGAGCAGTACTTC; CDR3aa: CASSYSGGAGYEQYF
j_gene: TRBJ1-2; abundance: -; d_gene: TRBD1; v_gene: TRBV19; CDR3nt: TGTGCCATACAAAACAGGGGACCAAGCGGCTACACCTTC; CDR3aa: CAIQNRGPSGYTF
j_gene: TRBJ2-2; abundance: -; d_gene: -; v_gene: TRBV14; CDR3nt: TGTGCCAGCAGCCCTCACACGCAGCGGAAAACGAACACCGGGGAGCTGTTTTTT; CDR3aa: CASSPHTQRKTNTGELFF
j_gene: TRBJ2-7; abundance: -; d_gene: -; v_gene: TRBV14; CDR3nt: TGTGCCAGCAGCGAGGACACCTCCTACGAGCAGTACTTC; CDR3aa: CASSEDTSYEQYF
j_gene: TRBJ2-6; abundance: once; d_gene: TRBD1; v_gene: TRBV6-4; CDR3nt: TGTGCCAGCAGTGACTCTGGACAGGGGGTCTCTGGGGCCAACGTCCTGACTTTC; CDR3aa: CASSDSGQGVSGANVLTF
j_gene: TRBJ1-2; abundance: -; d_gene: -; v_gene: TRBV25-1; CDR3nt: TGTGCCAGCAGTTTAGGGGAGGGAGGCTACACCTTC; CDR3aa: CASSLGEGGYTF
j_gene: TRBJ2-7; abundance: -; d_gene: TRBD1; v_gene: TRBV2; CDR3nt: TGTGCCAGCAGTTTTGACAGGGCCGAGCAGTACTTC; CDR3aa: CASSFDRAEQYF